The clone carrying this T cell receptor (beta chain) was detected only once. Its antigen is unidentified. The assay was immunoSEQ multiplex PCR, and TCRdb's table has in-frame clones only and misses some. The sample records 1.5 million to 2.5 million clones, around 96% being singletons. The sample originates from a study of shared clonotypes between healthy human individuals. Broader study findings: Investigators expected sequencing depth to affect clonotype sharing among donors. A handful of donors had about 5.1% of their naive CD4 clonotypes in common. Despite large depth, rarefaction showed incomplete sorted-subset sequencing.

This CDR3 contains 16 residues. With V trimmed by 4 bases and J by 7 bases, 11 bases remained unmatched. The germline gives CDR1 SGHVS, CDR2 FQNEAQ. The naive CD8 fraction comprised CD45RO-negative cells positively selected for CCR7 and excluded terminally differentiated effector memory CD45RA+ cells. Sequenced material: naive CD8+ T cells sorted from blood. The chain carries TRBV7-8 and TRBJ2-2; 8 bases are a match to TRBD2. The receptor was isolated from a man younger than 30 in good health. The CDR3 sequence: CASSSSGSGVYGELFF. The CDR3, as DNA: TGTGCCAGCAGCTCTAGCGGGTCAGGAGTGTACGGGGAGCTGTTTTTT.